The text below deals with one TCR beta chain. Its antigen target is currently unknown. Base qualities were left out, and no much larger clone turns up one base away. The germline V gene sets CDR1 to SGHTA and CDR2 to FQGTGA. CDR3 length: 15 amino acids, cysteine to phenylalanine. Of the read, only the CDR3 DNA is kept; its 45 bases are in frame from base 1. Compared with germline, V lacks 4 bases and J lacks 2 bases; bases without a gene match: 4. This sample was included in a study of technical replicates of blood from a few donors (TCRdb year 2017). Library prep was done by the immunoSEQ multiplex PCR assay. In its TCRdb copy, this immuneACCESS table keeps in-frame sequences only and misses some clones. Where compared with another copy, unresolved V genes explain less than half of these, and the others have no known cause. This sample lists around 68,000 clones; 95% to 98% were detected once. Of the sample, 0.2% to 0.3% falls within the top ten clones.

The chain joins TRBV7-3 to TRBJ2-7, and 11 junctional nucleotides match TRBD2. The sample consisted of T cells isolated from PBMCs. The TCR was taken from a human donor in good health. CDR3 sequence: CASSSGTSGAYEQYF. At the DNA level, the sequence is TGTGCCAGCAGCTCGGGGACTAGCGGCGCCTACGAGCAGTACTTC.